The 20 T cell receptor beta chains below all came from one sample that was sequenced in a study of cytomegalovirus exposure and HLA in healthy donors (dated by TCRdb to 2016 to 2017). Library preparation used the immunoSEQ multiplex PCR assay. A mixture of 60 forward primers for TCR Vbeta segments and 13 reverse primers for TCR Jbeta segments was used in the multiplex PCR. In its TCRdb copy, this immuneACCESS table keeps in-frame sequences only and misses some clones. Where compared with another copy, unresolved V genes explain less than half of these, and the others have no known cause. The sample includes fewer than 150,000 clones, with 65% to 80% observed a single time. 30% of the sample is in the top ten clones. Sequencing input: PBMCs. The receptors derive from a man aged 55 to 70 in good health and CMV-seropositive.

The J gene is TRBJ2-4, the V gene TRBV4-1; TRBD2 might be the D (6 bases). The germline CDR1 and CDR2 sequences are MGHRA and YSYEKL. The CDR3 consists of 13 residues. The V and J ends lost 5 bases and 8 bases respectively, with 13 bases between them. The CDR3 reads CASSTRGGDIQYF. Written as DNA, the CDR3 is TGCGCCAGCAGCACTCGGGGCGGGGACATTCAGTACTTC.

This clone was recorded a few times. This same CDR3 is encoded by further DNA sequences in the sample. The rearrangement uses TRBV18 and TRBJ1-1; TRBD1 is a possible D gene (6 bases). CDR1 is KGHSH, CDR2 LQKENI, per germline. The ends were cut back, 3 bases at V and 1 base at J, with 12 bases in the middle. The CDR3 covers 15 residues. This CDR3 reads CASSPTGPPNTEAFF. The CDR3 region has the DNA TGTGCCAGCTCACCGACAGGCCCCCCGAACACTGAAGCTTTCTTT.

Here the CDR3 reads CASRGLSGGARYEQYF. CDR3 DNA sequence: TGTGCCAGCAGAGGACTTAGCGGGGGGGCTAGGTACGAGCAGTACTTC. J is TRBJ2-7 and V is TRBV25-1; TRBD2 agrees at 11 bases. The CDR3 covers 16 residues. Germline V CDR1 and CDR2: MGHDK, SYGVNS. The V and J ends lost 6 bases and 4 bases, in that order; junction bases with no gene match: 11.

CDR3 in amino acids: CSVDRLAGTETQYF. CDR3 sequence (DNA): TGCAGCGTTGACCGGCTAGCGGGGACCGAGACCCAGTACTTC. The genes are TRBV29-1 and TRBJ2-5, with 9 bases fitting TRBD2. The germline V gene has CDR1 SQVTM and CDR2 ANQGSEA. After removal of 3 bases from V and 5 bases from J, the junction contained 7 bases not matched to a gene. The CDR3 runs 14 residues. Supplemented by reference TRBV29-1 and TRBJ2-5, the full variable domain reads SAVISQKPSRDICQRGTSLTIQCQVDSQVTMMFWYRQQPGQSLTLIATANQGSEATYESGFVIDKFPISRPNLTFSTLTVSNMSPEDSSIYLCSVDRLAGTETQYFGPGTRLLVL.

This sequence joins TRBV18 and TRBJ1-6; D remains ambiguous. The CDR3 is made up of 14 amino acids. V was pared by 5 bases and J by 4 bases, with 9 bases between. Per germline, CDR1 KGHSH and CDR2 LQKENI. CDR3 nucleotides: TGTGCCAGCTCATCTTCCGGGTATAATTCACCCCTCCACTTT. It specifies CASSSSGYNSPLHF. Drawing the rest from reference TRBV18 and TRBJ1-6, the complete variable domain is NAGVMQNPRHLVRRRGQEARLRCSPMKGHSHVYWYRQLPEEGLKFMVYLQKENIIDESGMPKERFSAEFPKEGPSILRIQQVVRGDSAAYFCASSSSGYNSPLHFGNGTRLTVT.

The V and J genes are TRBV27 and TRBJ2-3, with TRBD1 matching 7 bases. Germline CDR1 is MNHEY and CDR2 is SMNVEV (reference sequence). V shed 5 bases and J 3 bases; nucleotides not matched to a gene: 14. CDR3 length equals 17 residues. CDR3 residues: CASSRIRQGSETDTQYF. Written as DNA, the CDR3 is TGTGCCAGCAGTCGCATCAGACAGGGAAGTGAAACAGATACGCAGTATTTT.

The CDR3 DNA follows: TGTGCCATCAGTGGACAGGGAGGTAGAGGGACTGAAGCTTTCTTT. It codes for CAISGQGGRGTEAFF. The J gene is TRBJ1-1, the V gene TRBV10-3; 7 bases match TRBD1. Germline V gene lookup returns CDR1 ENHRY and CDR2 SYGVKD. The CDR3 covers 15 residues. After removal of 4 bases from V and 5 bases from J, the junction contained 10 bases not matched to a gene.

The sample holds one count of this clone. The CDR3 DNA follows: TGTGCCAGCAGTTACCGACTTAACTATGGCTACACCTTC. Encoded protein: CASSYRLNYGYTF. The chain employs TRBV6-5 and TRBJ1-2; no reliable D call. V shed 2 bases and J shed 1 base, with 5 bases lying between them. Germline V gene data show CDR1 as MNHEY and CDR2 as SVGAGI. CDR3 length equals 13 residues.

The chain uses TRBV30 and TRBJ2-3; D is unclear. Looked up from germline, CDR1 is GTSNPN and CDR2 is SVGIG (reference sequence). The CDR3 contains 16 residues. The V end lost 0 bases, the J end lost 2 bases, and 15 bases lay between the germline ends. CDR3 amino acids: CAWSVSRRYATDTQYF. CDR3 DNA sequence: TGTGCCTGGAGTGTAAGCCGTCGGTACGCCACAGATACGCAGTATTTT.

The chain couples TRBV6-1 to TRBJ1-1; D might be TRBD1 (5 bases). This CDR3 has 14 amino acids. V was clipped by 2 bases and J by 8 bases, with 15 bases between them. Germline assignment: CDR1 MNHNS and CDR2 SASEGT. The CDR3 protein is CASSEREAGGEAFF. The CDR3 DNA follows: TGTGCCAGCAGTGAAAGGGAGGCGGGGGGGGAAGCTTTCTTT.

The chain joins TRBV5-1 to TRBJ1-4; D remains unclear. This CDR3 comprises 14 residues. Germline CDR1 reads SGHRS; CDR2 reads YFSETQ. Trimming left V 1 base short and J 3 bases short, with 7 bases between. CDR3 in DNA: TGCGCCAGCAGCTTGTTCAGGCCTAATGAAAAACTGTTTTTT. Its protein is CASSLFRPNEKLFF.

The rearrangement links TRBV5-6 to TRBJ1-5, with D possibly being TRBD1 (6 bases). Germline-derived CDR1 and CDR2 are SGHDT and YYEEEE. The CDR3 consists of 14 residues. Trimming removed 7 bases from V and 7 bases from J, with 18 bases in between. The CDR3 sequence is CASRRRGAGQPQHF. CDR3 nucleotide sequence: TGTGCCAGCCGCCGACGGGGGGCAGGCCAGCCCCAGCATTTT.

This chain connects TRBV5-4 to TRBJ1-1, with unresolved D. Germline lookup yields CDR1 SGHNT and CDR2 YYREEE (reference sequence). The CDR3 sequence is 12 residues long. The ends were cut back, 6 bases at V and 5 bases at J, with 11 bases in the middle. This CDR3 reads CASTLRGTEAFF. The CDR3 nucleotides are TGTGCCAGCACCCTCCGGGGAACTGAAGCTTTCTTT.

This chain joins TRBV2 and TRBJ1-4; 9 bases are a match to TRBD1. The germline V gene has CDR1 SNHLY and CDR2 FYNNEI. Losses at the gene ends were 6 bases for V and 2 bases for J; bases not matched to a gene: 10. This CDR3 is built from 17 residues. The CDR3 loop is CASSSSRDRATNEKLFF. Here the CDR3 DNA reads TGTGCCAGCAGCTCGTCCCGGGACAGGGCGACTAATGAAAAACTGTTTTTT.

The chain couples TRBV29-1 to TRBJ1-1; D unclear. Germline V gives CDR1 SQVTM, CDR2 ANQGSEA. Trimming removed 5 bases from V and 7 bases from J, with 14 bases in between. The CDR3 consists of 12 residues. The CDR3 DNA is TGCAGCGTTCGGGTTCTTATACATGAAGCTTTCTTT. It specifies CSVRVLIHEAFF. Full variable domain (rest looked up from reference TRBV29-1 and TRBJ1-1): SAVISQKPSRDICQRGTSLTIQCQVDSQVTMMFWYRQQPGQSLTLIATANQGSEATYESGFVIDKFPISRPNLTFSTLTVSNMSPEDSSIYLCSVRVLIHEAFFGQGTRLTVV.

The sample holds a few counts of this clone. The V and J genes are TRBV7-6 and TRBJ2-7; TRBD1 agrees at 10 bases. Germline V gene sequence: CDR1 SGHVS, CDR2 FNYEAQ. This CDR3 region has 17 residues. The V gene end was trimmed by 3 bases and the J gene end by 5 bases; junction bases not matched to a gene: 13. CDR3 sequence (DNA): TGTGCCAGCAGCTTTGGTGGCGGGACAGGGGCTATCAACGAGCAGTACTTC. Encoded protein: CASSFGGGTGAINEQYF.

The chain carries TRBV11-2 and TRBJ2-3; 10 nucleotides agree with TRBD2. Germline-derived CDR1 and CDR2 are SGHAT and FQNNGV. The CDR3 loop spans 16 amino acids. V lost 5 bases to trimming and J lost 7 bases; unmatched junction nucleotides: 12. CDR3 sequence reads: CASSPGASGGKNTQYF. Written as DNA, the CDR3 is TGTGCCAGCAGCCCTGGCGCTAGCGGGGGTAAAAATACGCAGTATTTT.

In this sample, this clone turned up a few times. The V call is TRBV28, the J call TRBJ1-5; 7 nucleotides agree with TRBD1. Unmatched junction bases numbered 7, after V lost 5 bases and J lost 15 bases. This CDR3 has 11 amino acids. CDR1 and CDR2 from the germline V gene are MDHEN and SYDVKM. This CDR3 reads CASSVQGVMHF. The DNA for the CDR3 is TGTGCCAGCAGTGTTCAGGGGGTAATGCATTTT.

On this clone: The sample has other DNA sequences that encode this CDR3 too. The chain has TRBV2 and TRBJ1-1; tentative D call: TRBD1 (6 bases). CDR1 SNHLY and CDR2 FYNNEI come from the germline V gene. CDR3 length equals 13 residues. Trimming cost V 5 bases and J 1 base, with 8 bases left between them. CDR3 residues: CASSTQGNTEAFF. CDR3 nucleotides: TGTGCCAGCAGTACACAGGGGAACACTGAAGCTTTCTTT.

The chain couples TRBV15 to TRBJ2-1; 11 bases are shared with TRBD2. The CDR3 runs 16 residues. V lost 3 bases to trimming and J lost 4 bases; unmatched junction nucleotides: 5. In germline, CDR1 is LNHNV, CDR2 YYDKDF (reference sequence). CDR3 DNA: TGTGCCACCAGCAGTGAACGACTAGCGGGATACAATGAGCAGTTCTTC. Translation: CATSSERLAGYNEQFF.